The source of this T cell receptor beta chain is a study of metastatic and nonmetastatic thyroid tumors. Study at large: Comparison of repertoires was carried out across blood and tumor or nodule tissue from malignant and benign thyroid patients.

Patients had received no treatment of any kind before thyroid surgery. This CDR3 contains 15 residues. V lost 6 bases and J 2 bases, leaving 11 bases between the germline ends. Regarding the study as a whole: Reports indicated that malignant thyroid tumors showed significantly higher TCR beta diversity than benign nodules did, in blood and tumor.

Methods used by the authors: It was from CDR3 differences across clinicopathological groups that a distant-metastasis classifier for papillary thyroid cancer was built. TCRdb reanalyzed the PCR reads via MiXCR. Here the V and J calls rest on TCRdb's processing, not on the authors' analysis. The sample includes over 14,000 clones, roughly 29% of them seen just once. As to this clone: Its antigen is currently unknown.

The sequence came from a female donor with papillary thyroid cancer or a benign thyroid nodule (not recorded which). Some clones in this sample may be carry-over from other donors' samples. Sequences were obtained from tumor tissue. The chain has TRBV12-3 or TRBV12-4 and TRBJ2-6; TRBD2 might be the D (6 bases). The CDR3 DNA is TGTGCCAGCAGAAGAGGGGAGGCTGGGGCCAACGTCCTGACTTTC. Protein: CASRRGEAGANVLTF.